This T cell receptor beta chain was observed in a study of blood T cell repertoires in COVID-19. Across the whole study: Sample material is recorded as cDNA or gDNA derived from T cells, B-cell-depleted T cells, or PBMCs.

Participants' own reports of clinical history determined their cohort assignment. The CDR3 extends over 16 amino acids. V was shortened by 8 bases and J by 0 bases, with 16 bases between the two germline ends. Germline lookup yields CDR1 KGHSH and CDR2 LQKENI. Authors' processing steps: Amplification from reference gene primers served as the basis for estimated nucleated cell counts. TCRdb keeps only in-frame clones here, not all; method: immunoSEQ multiplex PCR. V and J calls and clone size follow that table, whereas D and trimming were derived from the DNA. The data contain approximately 250,000 clones, about 90% of them singletons.

This chain links TRBV18 with TRBJ1-4; D gene ambiguous. The source material was PBMCs or T cells enriched from blood (not recorded which). This TCR was recovered from a woman in her twenties or thirties with acute COVID-19. The CDR3 DNA reads as TGTGCCAGCACCTTACTTTCCCCTGCAACTAATGAAAAACTGTTTTTT. It is translated as CASTLLSPATNEKLFF. Together with reference TRBV18 and TRBJ1-4, the CDR3 gives the full variable domain: NAGVMQNPRHLVRRRGQEARLRCSPMKGHSHVYWYRQLPEEGLKFMVYLQKENIIDESGMPKERFSAEFPKEGPSILRIQQVVRGDSAAYFCASTLLSPATNEKLFFGSGTQLSVL.